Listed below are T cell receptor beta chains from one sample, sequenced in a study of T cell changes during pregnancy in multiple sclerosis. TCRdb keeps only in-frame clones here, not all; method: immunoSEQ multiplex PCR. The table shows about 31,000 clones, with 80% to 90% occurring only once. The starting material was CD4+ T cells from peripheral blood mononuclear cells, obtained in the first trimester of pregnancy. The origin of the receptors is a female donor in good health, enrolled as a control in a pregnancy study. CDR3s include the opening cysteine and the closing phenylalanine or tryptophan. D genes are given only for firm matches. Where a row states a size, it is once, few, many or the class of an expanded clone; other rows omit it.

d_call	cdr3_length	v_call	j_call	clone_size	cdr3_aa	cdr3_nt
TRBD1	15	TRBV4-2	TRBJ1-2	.	CASSQVLSGTAGYTF	TGTGCCAGCAGCCAAGTTCTATCCGGGACAGCAGGCTACACCTTC
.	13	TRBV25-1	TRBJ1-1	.	CASSEFRNTEAFF	TGTGCCAGCAGTGAATTTAGGAACACTGAAGCTTTCTTT
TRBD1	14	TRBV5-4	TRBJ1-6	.	CASSQTGKDSPLHF	TGTGCCAGCAGCCAGACAGGGAAGGATTCACCCCTCCACTTT
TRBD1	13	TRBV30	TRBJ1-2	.	CAWGRGQGSQYTF	TGTGCCTGGGGGAGGGGACAGGGGTCTCAGTACACCTTC
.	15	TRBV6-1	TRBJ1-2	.	CASSEAITGSYGYTF	TGTGCCAGCAGTGAAGCTATAACAGGGTCCTATGGCTACACCTTC
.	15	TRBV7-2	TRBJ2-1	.	CASSMRGGTDNEQFF	TGTGCCAGCAGCATGAGGGGGGGGACGGACAATGAGCAGTTCTTC
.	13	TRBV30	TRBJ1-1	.	CAWIPQQNTEAFF	TGTGCCTGGATCCCACAGCAGAACACTGAAGCTTTCTTT
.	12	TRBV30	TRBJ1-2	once	CAWTTWREGYTF	TGTGCCTGGACGACGTGGAGGGAGGGCTACACCTTC
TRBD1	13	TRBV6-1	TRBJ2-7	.	CASRRQGAYEQYF	TGTGCCAGCAGGCGACAGGGGGCCTACGAGCAGTACTTC
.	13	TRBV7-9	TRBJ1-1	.	CASSLGARGEAFF	TGTGCCAGCAGCTTGGGGGCGCGAGGTGAAGCTTTCTTT
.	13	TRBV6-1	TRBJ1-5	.	CASRESGETGQHF	TGTGCCAGCAGAGAATCAGGGGAAACGGGTCAGCATTTT
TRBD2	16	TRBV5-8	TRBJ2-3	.	CASSLGTSGGTDTQYF	TGTGCCAGCAGCTTGGGGACTAGCGGGGGCACAGATACGCAGTATTTT
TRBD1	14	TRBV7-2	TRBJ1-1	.	CASSLDRVNTEAFF	TGTGCCAGCAGCCTGGACAGGGTGAACACTGAAGCTTTCTTT
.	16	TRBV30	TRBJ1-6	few	CAWSQVGALRDSPLHF	TGTGCCTGGAGTCAGGTAGGGGCCCTTAGGGATTCACCCCTCCACTTT
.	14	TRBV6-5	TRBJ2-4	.	CASSYSDEGDIQYF	TGTGCCAGCAGTTACTCGGACGAAGGGGACATTCAGTACTTC
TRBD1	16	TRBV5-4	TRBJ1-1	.	CASSLLDRVGNTEAFF	TGTGCCAGCAGCTTACTGGACAGGGTAGGGAACACTGAAGCTTTCTTT
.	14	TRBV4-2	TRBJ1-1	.	CASSQDNAETEAFF	TGTGCCAGCAGCCAAGATAACGCAGAAACTGAAGCTTTCTTT
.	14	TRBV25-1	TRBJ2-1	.	CATLGGKGYNEQFF	TGTGCCACCCTCGGGGGAAAAGGGTACAATGAGCAGTTCTTC
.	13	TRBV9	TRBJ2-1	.	CASSVARESPQFF	TGTGCCAGCAGCGTAGCTAGGGAGTCCCCCCAGTTCTTC
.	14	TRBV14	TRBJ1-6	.	CASSHHAYNSPLHF	TGTGCCAGCAGCCACCATGCCTATAATTCACCCCTCCACTTT
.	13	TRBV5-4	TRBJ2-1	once	CASSGNLANEQFF	TGTGCCAGCAGCGGGAATCTAGCGAATGAGCAGTTCTTC
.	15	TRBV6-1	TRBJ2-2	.	CASRGANWIGGELFF	TGTGCCAGCAGGGGGGCCAATTGGATTGGCGGGGAGCTGTTTTTT
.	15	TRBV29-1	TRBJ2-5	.	CSVHRSSGGRETQYF	TGCAGCGTTCATCGCTCGTCGGGGGGCCGGGAGACCCAGTACTTC
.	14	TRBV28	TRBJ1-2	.	CASSSSPLNYGYTF	TGTGCCAGCAGCTCCTCCCCTCTTAACTATGGCTACACCTTC
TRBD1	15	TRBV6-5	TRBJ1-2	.	CASSYSDRGGYGYTF	TGTGCCAGCAGTTACTCGGACAGGGGGGGCTATGGCTACACCTTC
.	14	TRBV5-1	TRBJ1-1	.	CASSLVVGSTEAFF	TGCGCCAGCAGCTTGGTTGTTGGGAGCACTGAAGCTTTCTTT
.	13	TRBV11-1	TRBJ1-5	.	CASSLELGQPQHF	TGTGCCAGCAGCTTAGAACTAGGTCAGCCCCAGCATTTT
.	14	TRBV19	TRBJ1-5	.	CASSTHEGNQPQHF	TGTGCCAGTAGTACACATGAAGGCAATCAGCCCCAGCATTTT
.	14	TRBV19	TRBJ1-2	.	CASSIGGTDYGYTF	TGTGCCAGTAGTATAGGAGGCACCGACTATGGCTACACCTTC